Sequencing of this T cell receptor beta chain was carried out in a study of vaccination and CD4 T cells after COVID-19. Overall study: The convalescents included six males and four females, and among them two were Hispanic while seven were Caucasian. Participants got two doses of BNT162b2 or mRNA-1273 vaccine.

Germline CDR1 MGHDK, CDR2 SYGVNS. The trim removed 5 bases at V and 5 bases at J, leaving 15 bases unmatched. CDR3 length: 17 amino acids. As for this clonotype: Its target is not known.

The Oncomine TCR Beta short-read assay sequenced DNA from cultured CD4+ T cells. Extraction of genomic DNA was performed on cultured CD4+ T cells. Each CDR3 protein gets one entry after TCRdb re-called the PCR reads with MiXCR. The table records about 4,000 distinct CDR3 sequences, 35% to 40% of them present only once. Treatment indicated: approximately 10-day PBMC culture with coronavirus spike peptide pools or control peptides (ViraFEST assay). Gathering of the CD4+ T cells, from the unexposed donor, took place before the COVID-19 pandemic (2011-2018). Peptide pools at 8.5 to 10 ug/ml stimulated fewer than 2.5 million PBMCs per well with 10 IU/ml IL-2.

The J gene is TRBJ1-1, the V gene TRBV25-1, with 9 bases fitting TRBD1. Sequenced input: CD4+ T cells from blood, cultured in vitro. The source of this sequence is a human donor in good health. The CDR3: CASSPPPGQGIGTEAFF. CDR3 DNA sequence: TGTGCCAGCAGTCCGCCGCCGGGACAGGGAATAGGAACTGAAGCTTTCTTT.